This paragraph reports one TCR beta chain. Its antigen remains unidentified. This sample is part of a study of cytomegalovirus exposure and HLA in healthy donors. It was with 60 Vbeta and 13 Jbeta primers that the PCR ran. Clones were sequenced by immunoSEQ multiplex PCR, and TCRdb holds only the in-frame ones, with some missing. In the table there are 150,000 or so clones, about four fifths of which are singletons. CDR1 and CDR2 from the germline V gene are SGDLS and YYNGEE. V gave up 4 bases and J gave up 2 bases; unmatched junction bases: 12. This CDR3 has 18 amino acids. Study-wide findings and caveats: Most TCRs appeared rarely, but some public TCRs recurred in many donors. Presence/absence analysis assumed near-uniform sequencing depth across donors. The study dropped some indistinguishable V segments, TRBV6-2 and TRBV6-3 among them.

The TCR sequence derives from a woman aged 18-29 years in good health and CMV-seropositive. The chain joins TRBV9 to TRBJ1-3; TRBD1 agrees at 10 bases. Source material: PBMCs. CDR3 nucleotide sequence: TGTGCCAGCAGCCTCACGGGGACAGGGGAGGTCGCTGGAAACACCATATATTTT. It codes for CASSLTGTGEVAGNTIYF.